This TCR beta chain was captured by sequencing in a study of blood T cell repertoires in COVID-19. Study context: Sites in the United States, Italy and Spain provided acute and convalescent COVID-19 samples.

Study processing details: Amplification from reference gene primers served as the basis for estimated nucleated cell counts. Assay: immunoSEQ multiplex PCR; the TCRdb copy retains only in-frame clones and omits some. Clonal size and the V and J genes are those of that table, whereas D and trimming came from the DNA. The data contain a few hundred thousand clones, over 75% of them singletons. Which cohort a participant joined came from the clinical history participants gave. The CDR3 length is 16 residues. The germline gives CDR1 LGHDT, CDR2 YNNKEL (reference sequence). Losses at the gene ends were 5 bases for V and 3 bases for J; bases not matched to a gene: 10.

The V gene is TRBV3-1 (or the pseudogene TRBV3-2), the J gene TRBJ2-1; 7 nucleotides match TRBD2. Sequenced material: PBMCs or T cells enriched from blood (not recorded which). The origin of this receptor is a woman younger than 35 who had recovered from COVID-19. CDR3 sequence (DNA): TGTGCCAGCAGCTCATCCCCAAGCGGGGACTACAATGAGCAGTTCTTC. It yields the protein CASSSSPSGDYNEQFF.